A single sample is the source of the 10 T cell receptor beta chains below, sequenced in a study of cytomegalovirus exposure and HLA in healthy donors. The PCR had 60 Vbeta and 13 Jbeta primers. TCRdb's copy holds only in-frame clones and misses some; the assay was immunoSEQ multiplex PCR. The data show 130,000 to 150,000 clones, with 80% seen just once and approximately 4.1% held by the top ten. The sequenced sample consisted of PBMCs. These receptors were collected from a man aged 35 to 55 in good health and CMV-seronegative.

The chain couples TRBV19 to TRBJ1-5; TRBD1 is a possible D gene (5 bases). CDR3 length equals 15 residues. V was shortened by 1 base and J by 6 bases, with 13 bases between the two germline ends. Per germline, CDR1 LNHDA and CDR2 SQIVND (reference sequence). This CDR3 reads CASSIVQGGTQPQHF. CDR3 bases: TGTGCCAGTAGTATAGTTCAGGGCGGCACTCAGCCCCAGCATTTT.

The chain is built from TRBV5-1 and TRBJ1-4; TRBD1 matches 7 bases. J was trimmed by 6 bases and V by 0 bases; bases with no gene match: 5. The germline V gene encodes CDR1 SGHRS and CDR2 YFSETQ. This CDR3 has 15 residues. CDR3 bases: TGCGCCAGCAGCTTGGGCGACAGGGAATATGAAAAACTGTTTTTT. Amino acid sequence: CASSLGDREYEKLFF. Using reference TRBV5-1 and TRBJ1-4 for the parts outside the CDR3, the full variable domain is KAGVTQTPRYLIKTRGQQVTLSCSPISGHRSVSWYQQTPGQGLQFLFEYFSETQRNKGNFPGRFSGRQFSNSRSEMNVSTLELGDSALYLCASSLGDREYEKLFFGSGTQLSVL.

This clone was observed a single time. This rearrangement joins TRBV6-5 to TRBJ1-2, with D possibly being TRBD1 (5 bases). Per germline, CDR1 MNHEY and CDR2 SVGAGI. CDR3 size: 11 residues. The V and J ends lost 10 bases and 7 bases respectively, with 13 bases between them. The CDR3 sequence: CATSGGAGYTF. CDR3 bases: TGTGCCACATCTGGAGGGGCTGGCTACACCTTC.

The chain uses TRBV14 and TRBJ1-6; weak D call: TRBD1 (6 bases). Trimming pared 6 bases from V and 8 bases from J, leaving 14 bases between. The CDR3 covers 14 residues. Per germline, CDR1 SGHDN and CDR2 FVKESK. The CDR3 nucleotides read TGTGCCAGCAGTGTGGGGGCTGTTGATTCACCCCTCCACTTT. Encoded protein: CASSVGAVDSPLHF.

The gene calls are TRBV19 and TRBJ1-1; D uncertain. V lost 6 bases to trimming and J lost 4 bases, with 15 bases between them. Germline-derived CDR1 and CDR2 are LNHDA and SQIVND (reference sequence). The CDR3 length is 14 residues. The CDR3 bases are TGTGCCAGTAGCAATCCCCCTGGGAGCACTGAAGCTTTCTTT. Its protein is CASSNPPGSTEAFF.

The rearrangement links TRBV19 to TRBJ2-3; 7 bases are a match to TRBD2. V gave up 2 bases and J gave up 2 bases; unmatched junction bases: 4. CDR3 length: 15 residues. The V gene's germline CDR1 is LNHDA and CDR2 SQIVND (reference sequence). The CDR3 is CASSISRGSTDTQYF. DNA for the CDR3: TGTGCCAGTAGTATATCGCGGGGGTCCACAGATACGCAGTATTTT.

This clone occurred once. The rearrangement joins TRBV28 to TRBJ1-4, with a possible D match to TRBD1 (5 bases). Germline CDR1 MDHEN, CDR2 SYDVKM. V was clipped by 6 bases and J by 5 bases, with 7 bases between them. There are 12 residues in the CDR3. The CDR3 DNA sequence: TGTGCCAGCAGGCAGGGAAATGAAAAACTGTTTTTT. Its translation: CASRQGNEKLFF.

The V and J genes are TRBV5-1 and TRBJ2-1, with TRBD2 matching 10 bases. The CDR3 contains 15 residues. J was trimmed by 5 bases and V by 0 bases; bases with no gene match: 2. Per the germline V gene, CDR1 is SGHRS and CDR2 is YFSETQ. CDR3 residues: CASSLALAGNNEQFF. The DNA for the CDR3 is TGCGCCAGCAGCTTGGCACTAGCGGGGAACAATGAGCAGTTCTTC.

This sequence joins TRBV19 and TRBJ1-1; weak D call: TRBD1 (5 bases). This CDR3 is built from 12 residues. V lost 9 bases, J lost 1 base, and 9 bases lay in between. The germline V gene has CDR1 LNHDA and CDR2 SQIVND (reference sequence). CDR3 nucleotides: TGTGCCAGCGACACAGGGAACACTGAAGCTTTCTTT. This translates into CASDTGNTEAFF. Looking up the rest from reference TRBV19 and TRBJ1-1 gives the full variable domain: DGGITQSPKYLFRKEGQNVTLSCEQNLNHDAMYWYRQDPGQGLRLIYYSQIVNDFQKGDIAEGYSVSREKKESFPLTVTSAQKNPTAFYLCASDTGNTEAFFGQGTRLTVV.

This clone is a singleton in its sample. J is TRBJ1-5 and V is TRBV27; TRBD1 is a possible D gene (5 bases). Germline CDR1 reads MNHEY; CDR2 reads SMNVEV (reference sequence). V lost 4 bases and J 0 bases, leaving 10 bases between the germline ends. The CDR3 is 15 amino acids. The chain's CDR3 is CASSYGGNSNQPQHF. The CDR3 nucleotides are TGTGCCAGCAGTTACGGGGGGAATAGCAATCAGCCCCAGCATTTT.